Shown below are 4 T cell receptor beta chains from a single sample sequenced in a study of T cells in Graves' hyperthyroidism and ophthalmopathy. The investigators amplified TCR beta CDR3 regions from RNA transcripts. Using the HTBI primer set, a first-round RT-PCR was run on the TCR CDR3. TCRdb recomputed calls from the multiplex PCR reads with MiXCR, one row per CDR3 protein. The repertoire includes 200,000 to 250,000 distinct CDR3 sequences, 15% to 20% of them detected once, and around 47% sits in the top ten. Sequencing was done on a sample of blood. The receptors shown here come from a man aged 35-49 years with Graves' hyperthyroidism.

The sample holds a few counts of this clonotype. This rearrangement joins TRBV19 to TRBJ1-1; TRBD1 agrees at 8 bases. CDR1 LNHDA and CDR2 SQIVND come from the germline V gene (reference sequence). The V and J ends lost 10 bases and 3 bases, in that order; junction bases with no gene match: 1. The CDR3 is 11 amino acids. Here the CDR3 DNA reads TGTGCCACGGACAGGGACACTGAAGCTTTCTTT. Residues: CATDRDTEAFF.

This clonotype was recorded at least ten times. The chain links TRBV12-3 or TRBV12-4 to TRBJ1-1; D remains ambiguous. The CDR3 runs 14 residues. With 2 bases removed from V and 0 bases from J, the gap between germline ends came to 7 bases. The CDR3 DNA follows: TGTGCCAGCAGTTTAAGCCAGCTGAACACTGAAGCTTTCTTT. It specifies CASSLSQLNTEAFF.

This chain connects TRBV9 to TRBJ2-7, with 9 bases fitting TRBD1. J gave up 4 bases and V 4 bases, and 6 bases lay outside the gene matches. The CDR3 extends over 14 amino acids. Germline CDR1 reads SGDLS; CDR2 reads YYNGEE. In DNA form, the CDR3 reads TGTGCCAGCAGCCGGGGACAGGGTGCGTACGAGCAGTACTTC. The encoded protein is CASSRGQGAYEQYF.

The CDR3 DNA is TGTGCCAGCAGCGTCGTGGGGCGGTTGAACACTGAAGCTTTCTTT. Residues: CASSVVGRLNTEAFF. The V gene is TRBV9, the J gene TRBJ1-1; D possibly corresponds to TRBD1 (5 bases). CDR3 length: 15 amino acids. The germline V gene encodes CDR1 SGDLS and CDR2 YYNGEE. V gave up 2 bases and J gave up 0 bases, with 11 bases separating them.